The 18 T cell receptor beta chains reported below all come from one sample, sequenced in a study of blood T cell repertoires in COVID-19. Produced via immunoSEQ multiplex PCR; TCRdb's table is partial and in-frame only. The sample has under 300,000 clones, about four fifths seen once. Material for sequencing was peripheral blood. These receptors originate from a young woman with acute or convalescent COVID-19.

Regarding this clone: The sample holds other DNA sequences that translate to the same CDR3. The chain links TRBV28 to TRBJ2-7; tentative D call: TRBD2 (6 bases). Germline CDR1 and CDR2: MDHEN and SYDVKM. V was shortened by 3 bases and J by 2 bases, with 11 bases between the two germline ends. The CDR3 loop spans 14 amino acids. Written as DNA, the CDR3 is TGTGCCAGCAGTTTCCCCGGCGGGACCTACGAGCAGTACTTC. This translates into CASSFPGGTYEQYF.

This clone was found a few times. J is TRBJ2-1 and V is TRBV7-8; a weak D match, TRBD2 (5 bases). CDR3 length: 15 amino acids. Looked up from germline, CDR1 is SGHVS and CDR2 is FQNEAQ. V lost 5 bases and J lost 4, with 15 bases in between. DNA of the CDR3: TGTGCCAGCAGCCGCGGGTTTCCTGGTTACAATGAGCAGTTCTTC. Protein sequence: CASSRGFPGYNEQFF.

The gene calls are TRBV9 and TRBJ2-7, with 7 bases lining up with TRBD2. This CDR3 region has 15 residues. V shed 0 bases, J shed 3 bases, and the junction held 6 bases outside the gene matches. CDR1 is SGDLS, CDR2 YYNGEE, per germline. DNA of the CDR3: TGTGCCAGCAGCGTAGGTGGCGGGAGTCTCTACGAGCAGTACTTC. It specifies CASSVGGGSLYEQYF.

This clone appeared a few times. V gene TRBV5-4 combines with J gene TRBJ2-2, with D perhaps TRBD1 (5 bases). The germline CDR1 and CDR2 sequences are SGHNT and YYREEE (reference sequence). The CDR3 has 18 residues. V was clipped by 0 bases and J by 0 bases, with 15 bases between them. The chain's CDR3 is CASSLDSLAGSNTGELFF. CDR3 in DNA: TGTGCCAGCAGCTTGGATTCTTTGGCAGGGTCGAACACCGGGGAGCTGTTTTTT. Supplemented by reference TRBV5-4 and TRBJ2-2, the full variable domain reads ETGVTQSPTHLIKTRGQQVTLRCSSQSGHNTVSWYQQALGQGPQFIFQYYREEENGRGNFPPRFSGLQFPNYSSELNVNALELDDSALYLCASSLDSLAGSNTGELFFGEGSRLTVL.

The CDR3 sequence is CASSPRGSGRVSYNEQFF. Here the CDR3 DNA reads TGTGCCAGCAGTCCACGGGGTAGCGGGAGGGTATCATACAATGAGCAGTTCTTC. This chain links TRBV6-6 with TRBJ2-1; 11 bases agree with TRBD2. Germline V lookup: CDR1 MNHNY, CDR2 SVGAGI (reference sequence). After removal of 5 bases from V and 4 bases from J, the junction contained 13 bases not matched to a gene. The CDR3 has 18 residues.

The rearrangement uses TRBV5-4 and TRBJ2-7, with D maybe TRBD2 (5 bases). Per germline, CDR1 SGHNT and CDR2 YYREEE (reference sequence). CDR3 length: 15 amino acids. The V end lost 4 bases, the J end lost 1 base, and 15 bases lay between the germline ends. The CDR3 loop is CASSLSERGSYEQYF. In DNA form, the CDR3 reads TGTGCCAGCAGCCTCTCCGAACGGGGATCCTACGAGCAGTACTTC.

The chain links TRBV14 to TRBJ2-5; 15 bases agree with TRBD2. Unmatched junction bases numbered 6, after V lost 0 bases and J lost 4 bases. Germline-derived CDR1 and CDR2 are SGHDN and FVKESK. The CDR3 contains 18 residues. The CDR3 spells CASSQDPSGLAGGETQYF. The CDR3 region has the DNA TGTGCCAGCAGCCAAGATCCTTCGGGACTAGCGGGAGGAGAGACCCAGTACTTC. Together with reference TRBV14 and TRBJ2-5, the CDR3 gives the full variable domain: EAGVTQFPSHSVIEKGQTVTLRCDPISGHDNLYWYRRVMGKEIKFLLHFVKESKQDESGMPNNRFLAERTGGTYSTLKVQPAELEDSGVYFCASSQDPSGLAGGETQYFGPGTRLLVL.

V gene TRBV14 combines with J gene TRBJ2-2; 7 bases fit TRBD1. The V gene's germline CDR1 is SGHDN and CDR2 FVKESK. CDR3 length equals 16 residues. After removal of 2 bases from V and 6 bases from J, the junction contained 9 bases not matched to a gene. This CDR3 is CASSQWAGGRAGELFF. The CDR3 coding sequence is TGTGCCAGCAGCCAATGGGCAGGGGGTAGAGCCGGGGAGCTGTTTTTT.

This chain connects TRBV27 to TRBJ2-7; 8 positions match TRBD2. Germline trimming cut 4 bases from V and 4 bases from J; bases unmatched to any gene: 3. Germline V gene sequence: CDR1 MNHEY, CDR2 SMNVEV (reference sequence). The CDR3 is made up of 13 amino acids. The CDR3 bases are TGTGCCAGCAGTTCGACGGGAGGGTACGAGCAGTACTTC. It specifies CASSSTGGYEQYF.

V usage is TRBV14 and J usage is TRBJ2-6; D might be TRBD1 (6 bases). The V gene's germline CDR1 is SGHDN and CDR2 FVKESK. Trimming pared 6 bases from V and 4 bases from J, leaving 13 bases between. The CDR3 is made up of 15 amino acids. The CDR3, as DNA: TGTGCCAGCAGTAGACAGGTCTCCGGGGCCAACGTCCTGACTTTC. Translating gives CASSRQVSGANVLTF. The full variable domain, its missing parts supplied by reference TRBV14 and TRBJ2-6, is EAGVTQFPSHSVIEKGQTVTLRCDPISGHDNLYWYRRVMGKEIKFLLHFVKESKQDESGMPNNRFLAERTGGTYSTLKVQPAELEDSGVYFCASSRQVSGANVLTFGAGSRLTVL.

This clone was counted a few times. CDR3: CASRIQMNTEAFF. The CDR3 nucleotides read TGTGCCAGCAGAATCCAGATGAACACTGAAGCTTTCTTT. The chain is built from TRBV27 and TRBJ1-1; D not resolved. Trimming cost V 6 bases and J 0 bases, with 8 bases left between them. CDR1 MNHEY and CDR2 SMNVEV come from the germline V gene (reference sequence). This CDR3 is built from 13 residues.

This clone appeared a single time. The chain combines TRBV3-1 (or the pseudogene TRBV3-2) with TRBJ1-3; D is undetermined. Germline V gives CDR1 LGHDT, CDR2 YNNKEL (reference sequence). Trimming stripped 2 bases from V and 3 bases from J, with 17 bases between. The CDR3 runs 17 residues. The CDR3 reads CASSQLGSLGCGNTIYF. CDR3 DNA sequence: TGTGCCAGCAGCCAACTTGGCAGCCTAGGATGTGGAAACACCATATATTTT.

The CDR3 here is CAWSVGVGEEYGYTF. The CDR3 DNA reads as TGTGCCTGGAGTGTAGGGGTAGGGGAAGAGTATGGCTACACCTTC. V gene TRBV30 combines with J gene TRBJ1-2, with a tentative D call TRBD1 (5 bases). Trimming cost V 0 bases and J 5 bases, with 16 bases left between them. CDR3 size: 15 residues. Germline V gives CDR1 GTSNPN, CDR2 SVGIG (reference sequence).

The rearrangement links TRBV27 to TRBJ2-7, with 10 bases that match TRBD2. The CDR3 runs to 13 residues. V shed 6 bases, J shed 3 bases, and the junction held 2 bases outside the gene matches. Germline loops: CDR1 MNHEY, CDR2 SMNVEV (reference sequence). The chain's CDR3 is CASRLAGNYEQYF. Written as DNA, the CDR3 is TGTGCCAGCAGACTAGCGGGAAACTACGAGCAGTACTTC.

In its sample, this clone was seen once. This sequence joins TRBV28 and TRBJ2-1; 8 positions match TRBD2. The CDR3 extends over 15 amino acids. Germline CDR1 and CDR2: MDHEN and SYDVKM. The trim removed 5 bases at V and 4 bases at J, leaving 7 bases unmatched. The CDR3 DNA sequence: TGTGCCAGCAGTCCCGGGACTAGATTATACAATGAGCAGTTCTTC. Amino acids: CASSPGTRLYNEQFF.

V and J are TRBV30 and TRBJ2-1, with D perhaps TRBD1 (7 bases). This CDR3 region has 16 residues. Germline loops: CDR1 GTSNPN, CDR2 SVGIG (reference sequence). Trimming took off 3 bases at V and 2 bases at J, with 17 bases between the two ends. As DNA, the CDR3 is TGTGCCTGGAGGGCGACGGGGGACAGACCCTACAATGAGCAGTTCTTC. It yields the protein CAWRATGDRPYNEQFF.

About this clone itself: One junction end disagrees with the germline gene, perhaps due to a read error. CDR3 amino acids: CASSPQVRLAANYEQYF. The DNA for the CDR3 is TGTGCTAGCAGCCCCCAAGTCAGACTAGCGGCGAATTACGAGCAGTACTTC. This sequence joins TRBV11-2 and TRBJ2-7, with 9 bases lining up with TRBD2. CDR3 size: 17 residues. Germline lookup yields CDR1 SGHAT and CDR2 FQNNGV. Using reference TRBV11-2 and TRBJ2-7 for the parts outside the CDR3, the full variable domain is EAGVAQSPRYKIIEKRQSVAFWCNPISGHATLYWYQQILGQGPKLLIQFQNNGVVDDSQLPKDRFSAERLKGVDSTLKIQPAKLEDSAVYLCASSPQVRLAANYEQYFGPGTRLTVT.

V is TRBV14 and J is TRBJ1-4; D is possibly TRBD1 (5 bases). The germline gives CDR1 SGHDN, CDR2 FVKESK. Trimming shortened V by 5 bases and J by 5 bases, and 6 bases separated the two germline ends. This CDR3 contains 12 residues. CDR3 residues: CASSWTNEKLFF. The CDR3 DNA follows: TGTGCCAGCAGCTGGACAAATGAAAAACTGTTTTTT.